Sequencing of this T cell receptor beta chain was carried out in a study of blood T cell repertoires in COVID-19. In the study overall: Collection of acute and convalescent COVID-19 samples took place in the United States, Italy and Spain. T cells, B-cell-depleted T cells, or PBMCs supplied cDNA or gDNA.

Original data processing: Amplified reference gene primers provided the basis for estimating nucleated cell counts. Sequencing used immunoSEQ multiplex PCR; TCRdb keeps in-frame clones, though not all of them. V and J calls plus clone size are reproduced from that table; the DNA served to infer D and trimming. The sample includes some 130,000 clones, approximately 88% of them seen just once. Sequencing used peripheral blood. The clonotype originates from a woman in her twenties or thirties who had recovered from COVID-19.

CDR3 nucleotide sequence: TGTGCCAGCAGCTTAGGGGACAGGACACCAATTAATGAAAAACTGTTTTTT. This encodes CASSLGDRTPINEKLFF. The V and J genes are TRBV7-9 and TRBJ1-4; 8 bases map to TRBD1. The CDR3 is 17 amino acids. Losses at the gene ends were 1 base for V and 4 bases for J; bases not matched to a gene: 8. Germline V gives CDR1 SEHNR, CDR2 FQNEAQ (reference sequence).